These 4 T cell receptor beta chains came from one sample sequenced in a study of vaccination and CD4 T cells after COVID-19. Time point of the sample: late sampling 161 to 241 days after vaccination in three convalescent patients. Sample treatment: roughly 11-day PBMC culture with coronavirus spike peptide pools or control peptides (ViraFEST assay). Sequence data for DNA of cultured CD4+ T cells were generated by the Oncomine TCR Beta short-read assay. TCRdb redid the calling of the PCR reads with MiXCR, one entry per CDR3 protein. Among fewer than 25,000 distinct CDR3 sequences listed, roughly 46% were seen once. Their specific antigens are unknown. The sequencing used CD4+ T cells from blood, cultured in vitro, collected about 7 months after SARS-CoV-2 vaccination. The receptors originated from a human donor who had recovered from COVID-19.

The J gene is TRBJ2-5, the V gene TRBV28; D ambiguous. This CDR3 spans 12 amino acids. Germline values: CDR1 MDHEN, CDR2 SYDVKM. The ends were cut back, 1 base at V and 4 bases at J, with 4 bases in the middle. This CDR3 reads CASSLFGETQYF. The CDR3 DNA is TGTGCCAGCAGTTTATTCGGAGAGACCCAGTACTTC.

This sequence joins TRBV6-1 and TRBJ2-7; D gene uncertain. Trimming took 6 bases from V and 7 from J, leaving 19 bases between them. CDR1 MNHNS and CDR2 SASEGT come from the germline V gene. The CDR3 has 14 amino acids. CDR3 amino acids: CASSNLGRYGEQYF. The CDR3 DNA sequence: TGTGCCAGCAGCAACCTAGGAAGGTATGGTGAGCAGTACTTC.

As DNA, the CDR3 is TGTGCCAGCAGCTTAGCCAGGTCCCGGGGGGAGACCCAGTACTTC. Amino acid sequence: CASSLARSRGETQYF. The rearrangement joins TRBV7-8 to TRBJ2-5; weak D call: TRBD2 (6 bases). V shed 0 bases and J shed 5 bases, with 13 bases lying between them. This CDR3 has 15 residues. Germline lookup yields CDR1 SGHVS and CDR2 FQNEAQ. The full variable domain, rest sourced from reference TRBV7-8 and TRBJ2-5, is GAGVSQSPRYKVAKRGQDVALRCDPISGHVSLFWYQQALGQGPEFLTYFQNEAQLDKSGLPSDRFFAERPEGSVSTLKIQRTQQEDSAVYLCASSLARSRGETQYFGPGTRLLVL.

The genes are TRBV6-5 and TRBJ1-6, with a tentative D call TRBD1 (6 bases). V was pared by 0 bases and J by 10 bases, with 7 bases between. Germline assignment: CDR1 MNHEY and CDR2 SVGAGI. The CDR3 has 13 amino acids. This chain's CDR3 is CASSYSRGSPLHF. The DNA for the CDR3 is TGTGCCAGCAGTTACTCGAGGGGGTCACCCCTCCACTTT.